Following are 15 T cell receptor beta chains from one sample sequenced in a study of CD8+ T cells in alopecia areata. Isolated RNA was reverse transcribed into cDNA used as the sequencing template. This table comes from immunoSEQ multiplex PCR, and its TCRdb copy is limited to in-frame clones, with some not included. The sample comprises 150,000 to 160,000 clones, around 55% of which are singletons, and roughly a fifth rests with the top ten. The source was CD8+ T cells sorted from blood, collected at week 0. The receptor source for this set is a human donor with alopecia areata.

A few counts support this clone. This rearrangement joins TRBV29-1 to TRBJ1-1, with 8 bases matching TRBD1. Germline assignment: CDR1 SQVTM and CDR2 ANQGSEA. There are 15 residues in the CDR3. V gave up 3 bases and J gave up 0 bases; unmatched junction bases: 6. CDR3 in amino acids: CSVERAGGLNTEAFF. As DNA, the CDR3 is TGCAGCGTTGAGAGGGCAGGGGGCTTGAACACTGAAGCTTTCTTT.

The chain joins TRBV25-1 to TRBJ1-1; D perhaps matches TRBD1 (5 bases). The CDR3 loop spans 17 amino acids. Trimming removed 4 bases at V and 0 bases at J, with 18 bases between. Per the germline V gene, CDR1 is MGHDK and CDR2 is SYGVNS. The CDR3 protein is CASSGLGEGLLNTEAFF. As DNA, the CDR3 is TGTGCCAGCAGTGGGTTAGGGGAAGGTCTGCTGAACACTGAAGCTTTCTTT.

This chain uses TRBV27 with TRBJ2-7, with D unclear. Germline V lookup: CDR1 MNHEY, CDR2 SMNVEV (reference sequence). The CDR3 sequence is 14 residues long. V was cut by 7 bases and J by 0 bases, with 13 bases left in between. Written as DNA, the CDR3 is TGTGCCAGCACCTCAGGATCCAGCTCCTACGAGCAGTACTTC. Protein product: CASTSGSSSYEQYF.

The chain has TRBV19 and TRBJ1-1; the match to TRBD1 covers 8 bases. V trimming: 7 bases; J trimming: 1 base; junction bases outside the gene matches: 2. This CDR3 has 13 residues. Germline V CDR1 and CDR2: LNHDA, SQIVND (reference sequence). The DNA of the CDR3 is TGTGCCAGTAAGACAGGGGCGAACACTGAAGCTTTCTTT. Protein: CASKTGANTEAFF.

CDR3 bases: TGTGCCAGCAGTTCCGGACTAGTACTTGAGCAGTTCTTC. Translating it yields CASSSGLVLEQFF. The chain carries TRBV6-5 and TRBJ2-1; 7 bases are shared with TRBD2. Per the germline V gene, CDR1 is MNHEY and CDR2 is SVGAGI. The CDR3 consists of 13 residues. V shed 4 bases and J 9 bases; nucleotides not matched to a gene: 6.

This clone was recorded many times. CDR3 sequence: CASSLVQGEAFF. The CDR3, as DNA: TGTGCCAGCAGCTTGGTTCAAGGTGAAGCTTTCTTT. The J gene is TRBJ1-1, the V gene TRBV5-6, with D hard to call. The germline gives CDR1 SGHDT, CDR2 YYEEEE. V was shortened by 0 bases and J by 7 bases, with 7 bases between the two germline ends. CDR3 length: 12 amino acids.

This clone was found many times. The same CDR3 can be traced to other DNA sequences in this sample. CDR3 sequence (DNA): TGTGCCAGTAGTATAGACCTTAGGGGAGCCAAAAACATTCAGTACTTC. It specifies CASSIDLRGAKNIQYF. The chain couples TRBV19 to TRBJ2-4; a weak D match, TRBD1 (5 bases). Germline values: CDR1 LNHDA, CDR2 SQIVND (reference sequence). This CDR3 has 16 residues. Trimming pared 0 bases from V and 0 bases from J, leaving 9 bases between.

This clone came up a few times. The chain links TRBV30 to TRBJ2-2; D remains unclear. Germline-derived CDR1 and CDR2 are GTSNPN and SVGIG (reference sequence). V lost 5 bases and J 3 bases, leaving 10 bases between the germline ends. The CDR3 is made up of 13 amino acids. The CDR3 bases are TGTGCCTGGCCAACTGCCGACACCGGGGAGCTGTTTTTT. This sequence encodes CAWPTADTGELFF.

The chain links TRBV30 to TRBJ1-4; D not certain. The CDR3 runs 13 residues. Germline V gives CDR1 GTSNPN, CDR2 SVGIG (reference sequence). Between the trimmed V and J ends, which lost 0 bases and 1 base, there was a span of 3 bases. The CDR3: CAWSVGTNEKLFF. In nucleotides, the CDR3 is TGTGCCTGGAGTGTGGGAACTAATGAAAAACTGTTTTTT.

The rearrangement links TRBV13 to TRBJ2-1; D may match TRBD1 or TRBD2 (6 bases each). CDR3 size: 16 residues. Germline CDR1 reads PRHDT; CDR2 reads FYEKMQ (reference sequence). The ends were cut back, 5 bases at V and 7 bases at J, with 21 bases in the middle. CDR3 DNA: TGTGCCAGCAGCGAGGCCTCGGGGGCCTTTGGGAATGAGCAGTTCTTC. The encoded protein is CASSEASGAFGNEQFF.

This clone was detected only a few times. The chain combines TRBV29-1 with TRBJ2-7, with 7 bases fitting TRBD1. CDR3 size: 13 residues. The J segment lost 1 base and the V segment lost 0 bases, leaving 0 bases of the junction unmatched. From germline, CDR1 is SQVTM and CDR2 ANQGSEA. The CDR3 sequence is CSVEETGSYEQYF. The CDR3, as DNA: TGCAGCGTTGAAGAGACAGGGTCCTACGAGCAGTACTTC.

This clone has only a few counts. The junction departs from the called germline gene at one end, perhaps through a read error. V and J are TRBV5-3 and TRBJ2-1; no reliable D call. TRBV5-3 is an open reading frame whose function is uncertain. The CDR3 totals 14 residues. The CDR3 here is CASSQLAGYNEQFF. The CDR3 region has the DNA TGCGCCAGCAGCCAGCTCGCAGGCTACAATGAGCAGTTCTTC.

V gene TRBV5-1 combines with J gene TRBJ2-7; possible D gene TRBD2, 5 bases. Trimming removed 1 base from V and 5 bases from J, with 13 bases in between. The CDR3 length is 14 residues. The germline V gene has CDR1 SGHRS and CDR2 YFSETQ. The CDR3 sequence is CASSLSGIHHEQYF. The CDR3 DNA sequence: TGCGCCAGCAGCTTGTCCGGGATCCACCACGAGCAGTACTTC.

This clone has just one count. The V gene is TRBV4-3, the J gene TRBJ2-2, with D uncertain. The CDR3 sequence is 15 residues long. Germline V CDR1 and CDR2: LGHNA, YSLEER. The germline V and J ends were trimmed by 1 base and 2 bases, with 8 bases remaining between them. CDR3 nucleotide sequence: TGCGCCAGCAGCCAAGCGGGCTACAACACCGGGGAGCTGTTTTTT. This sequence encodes CASSQAGYNTGELFF.

In DNA, the CDR3 is TGTGCCTGGAATCCGGGGAGAAATGAGCAGTTCTTC. Its protein product is CAWNPGRNEQFF. The chain has TRBV30 and TRBJ2-1; tentatively, D is TRBD2 (5 bases). Germline V gene sequence: CDR1 GTSNPN, CDR2 SVGIG (reference sequence). This CDR3 has 12 residues. Trimming took 4 bases from V and 7 from J, leaving 11 bases between them.